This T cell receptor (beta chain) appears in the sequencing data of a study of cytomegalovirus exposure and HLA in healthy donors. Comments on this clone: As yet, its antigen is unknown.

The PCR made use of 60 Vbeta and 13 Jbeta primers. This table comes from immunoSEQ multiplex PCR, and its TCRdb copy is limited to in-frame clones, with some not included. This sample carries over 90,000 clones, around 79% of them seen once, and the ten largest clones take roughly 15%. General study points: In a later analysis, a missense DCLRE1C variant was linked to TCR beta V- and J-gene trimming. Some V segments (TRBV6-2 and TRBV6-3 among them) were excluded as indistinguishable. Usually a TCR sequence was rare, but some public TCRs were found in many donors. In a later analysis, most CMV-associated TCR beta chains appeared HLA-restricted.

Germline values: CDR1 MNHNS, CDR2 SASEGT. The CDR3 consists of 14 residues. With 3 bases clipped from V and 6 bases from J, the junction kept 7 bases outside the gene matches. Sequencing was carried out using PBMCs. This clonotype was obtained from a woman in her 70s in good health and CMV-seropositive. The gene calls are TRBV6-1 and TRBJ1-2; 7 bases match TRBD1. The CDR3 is CASSEGTAAHGYTF. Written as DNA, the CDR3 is TGTGCCAGCAGTGAGGGGACAGCGGCGCATGGCTACACCTTC.